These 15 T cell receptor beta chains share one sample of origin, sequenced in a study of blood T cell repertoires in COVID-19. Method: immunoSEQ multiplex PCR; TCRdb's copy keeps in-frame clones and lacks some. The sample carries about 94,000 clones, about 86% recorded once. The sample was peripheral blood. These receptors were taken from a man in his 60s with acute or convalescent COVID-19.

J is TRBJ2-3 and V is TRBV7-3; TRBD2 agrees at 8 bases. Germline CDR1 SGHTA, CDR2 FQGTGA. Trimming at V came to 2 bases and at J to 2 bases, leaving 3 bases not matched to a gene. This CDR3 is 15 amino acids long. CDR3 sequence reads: CASSLQRGNTDTQYF. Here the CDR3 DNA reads TGTGCCAGCAGCTTACAGCGGGGGAACACAGATACGCAGTATTTT.

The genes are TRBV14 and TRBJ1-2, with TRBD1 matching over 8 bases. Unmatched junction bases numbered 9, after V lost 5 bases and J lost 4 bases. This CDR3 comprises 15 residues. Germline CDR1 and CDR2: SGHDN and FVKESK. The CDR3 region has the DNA TGTGCCAGCAGCGTGACAGGGGCCCTTGCCTATGGCTACACCTTC. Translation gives CASSVTGALAYGYTF.

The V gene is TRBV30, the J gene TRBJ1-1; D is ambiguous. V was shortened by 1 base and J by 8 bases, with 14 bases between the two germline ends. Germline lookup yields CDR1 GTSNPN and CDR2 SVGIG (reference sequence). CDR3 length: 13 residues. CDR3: CAWSAGLRGEAFF. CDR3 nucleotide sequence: TGTGCCTGGAGTGCCGGCCTTCGCGGGGAAGCTTTCTTT.

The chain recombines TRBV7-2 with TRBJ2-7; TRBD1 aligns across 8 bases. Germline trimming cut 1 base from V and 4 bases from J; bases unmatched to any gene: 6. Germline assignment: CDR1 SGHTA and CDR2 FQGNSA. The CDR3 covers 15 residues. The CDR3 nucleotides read TGTGCCAGCAGCTTAGGATACAGGGGGTTTTACGAGCAGTACTTC. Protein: CASSLGYRGFYEQYF.

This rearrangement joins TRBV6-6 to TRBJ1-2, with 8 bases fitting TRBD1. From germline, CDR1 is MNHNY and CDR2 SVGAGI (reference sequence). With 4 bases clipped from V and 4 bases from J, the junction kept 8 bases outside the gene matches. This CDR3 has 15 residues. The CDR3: CASSSMDRAFYGYTF. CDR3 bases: TGTGCCAGCAGTTCCATGGACAGGGCCTTCTATGGCTACACCTTC.

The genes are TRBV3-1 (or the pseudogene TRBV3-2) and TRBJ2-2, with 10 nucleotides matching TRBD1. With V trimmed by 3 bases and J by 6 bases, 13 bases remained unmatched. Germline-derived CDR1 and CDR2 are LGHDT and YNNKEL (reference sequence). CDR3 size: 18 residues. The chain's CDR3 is CASSHDFTGTGVAGELFF. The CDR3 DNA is TGTGCCAGCAGCCATGACTTCACCGGGACAGGGGTAGCCGGGGAGCTGTTTTTT.

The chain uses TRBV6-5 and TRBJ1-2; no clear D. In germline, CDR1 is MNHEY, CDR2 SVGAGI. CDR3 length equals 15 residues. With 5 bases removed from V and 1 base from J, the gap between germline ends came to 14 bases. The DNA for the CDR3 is TGTGCCAGCAGTAATGAGCCCGGGGTTAACTATGGCTACACCTTC. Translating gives CASSNEPGVNYGYTF.

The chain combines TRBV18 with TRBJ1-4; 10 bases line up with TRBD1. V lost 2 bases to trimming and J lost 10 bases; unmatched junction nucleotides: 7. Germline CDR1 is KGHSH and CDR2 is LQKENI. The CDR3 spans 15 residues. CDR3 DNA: TGTGCCAGCTCACCATCCGGGACAGGGGATGCAAAACTGTTTTTT. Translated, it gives CASSPSGTGDAKLFF.

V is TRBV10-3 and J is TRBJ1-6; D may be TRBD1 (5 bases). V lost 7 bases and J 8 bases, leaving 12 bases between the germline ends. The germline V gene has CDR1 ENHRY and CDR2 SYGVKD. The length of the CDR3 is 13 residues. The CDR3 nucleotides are TGTGCCATCAAAGGGGATTCGGATTCACCCCTCCACTTT. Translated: CAIKGDSDSPLHF.

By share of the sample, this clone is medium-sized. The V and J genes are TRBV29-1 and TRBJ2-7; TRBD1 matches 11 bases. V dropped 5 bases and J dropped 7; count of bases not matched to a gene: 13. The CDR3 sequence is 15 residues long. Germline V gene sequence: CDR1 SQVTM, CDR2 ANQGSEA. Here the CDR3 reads CSVYPTGTGGPEQYF. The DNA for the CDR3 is TGCAGCGTTTATCCAACCGGGACAGGGGGTCCGGAGCAGTACTTC.

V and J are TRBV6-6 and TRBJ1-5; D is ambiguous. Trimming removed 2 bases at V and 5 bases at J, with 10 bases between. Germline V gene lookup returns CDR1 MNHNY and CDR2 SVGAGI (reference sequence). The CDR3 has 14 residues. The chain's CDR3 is CASSYGSRDQPQHF. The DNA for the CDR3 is TGTGCCAGCAGTTACGGGTCTAGAGATCAGCCCCAGCATTTT.

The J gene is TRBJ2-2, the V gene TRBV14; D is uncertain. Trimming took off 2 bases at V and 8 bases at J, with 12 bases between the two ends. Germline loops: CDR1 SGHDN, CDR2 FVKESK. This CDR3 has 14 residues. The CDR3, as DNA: TGTGCCAGCAGCCAATCACCAGTGGCAGGGGAGCTGTTTTTT. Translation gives CASSQSPVAGELFF.

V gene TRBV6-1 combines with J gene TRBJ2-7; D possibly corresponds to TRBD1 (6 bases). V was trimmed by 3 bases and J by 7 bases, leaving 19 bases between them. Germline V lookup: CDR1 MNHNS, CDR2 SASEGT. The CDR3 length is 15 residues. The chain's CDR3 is CASSDGGHRTGEQYF. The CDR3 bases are TGTGCCAGCAGTGATGGGGGACACAGAACGGGGGAGCAGTACTTC.

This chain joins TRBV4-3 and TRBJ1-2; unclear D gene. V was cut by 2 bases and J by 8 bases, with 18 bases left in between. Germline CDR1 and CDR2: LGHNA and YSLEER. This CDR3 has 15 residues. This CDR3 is CASSQHQQHSTGYTF. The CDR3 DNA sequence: TGCGCCAGCAGCCAACACCAACAGCACAGCACGGGCTACACCTTC.

The CDR3 nucleotides read TGTGCCAGCAGGGGGCTCGACAATCAGCCCCAGCATTTT. Its protein product is CASRGLDNQPQHF. This chain connects TRBV12-3 or TRBV12-4 to TRBJ1-5; perhaps TRBD1 as D (5 bases). Trimming cost V 6 bases and J 3 bases, with 9 bases left between them. The CDR3 sequence is 13 residues long.